This T cell receptor (beta chain) was sequenced for a study of T cell responses to AZD1222 COVID-19 vaccine. General study points: After the peak T cell response, and only then, were repertoires sampled. In a largely white British group with more females than males, clonal diversity was possibly underestimated. Two AZD1222 administrations were followed by greater Spike-specific TCR breadth and depth. Nearly half of spike-specific TCRs reportedly target variant regions that are unmutated in the B.1.351 and B.1.1.7 variants.

Measured with immunoSEQ multiplex PCR; TCRdb has only the in-frame clones, and not every one. This table has 150,000 to 200,000 clones, roughly 93% appearing once. The CDR3 has 14 residues. V was pared by 2 bases and J by 3 bases, with 7 bases between. Germline V gene data show CDR1 as KGHSH and CDR2 as LQKENI. Note on this clone: The antigen is not known.

The origin of this receptor is an adult in good health. The specimen comprised peripheral blood, sampled on day 0 of AZD1222 vaccination. This sequence joins TRBV18 and TRBJ1-4; D not certain. The CDR3 is CASSPSGANEKLFF. The CDR3 nucleotides are TGTGCCAGCTCACCATCCGGGGCTAATGAAAAACTGTTTTTT.